These 3 T cell receptor beta chains were all obtained from the same sample, sequenced in a study of blood T cell repertoires in COVID-19 (dated by TCRdb to 2020 to 2022). Library generation was performed with the immunoSEQ multiplex PCR assay. The table was pulled from immuneACCESS by TCRdb, which kept in-frame rearrangements only. Such tables lose some clones; where checked, under half of the loss comes from unresolved V genes, and the rest has no known cause. For this sample the table gives 90,000 to 110,000 clones, of which roughly 84% were detected only once. Of the sample, roughly 7.9% falls within the top ten clones. Sequenced input: peripheral blood. These receptors all stem from a woman of 80 years or more with active or convalescent COVID-19.

The chain recombines TRBV12-3 or TRBV12-4 with TRBJ1-1; D is uncertain. This CDR3 contains 12 residues. Trimming stripped 8 bases from V and 1 base from J, with 8 bases between. Here the CDR3 reads CASGSRNTEAFF. CDR3 DNA: TGTGCCAGCGGGAGTCGGAACACTGAAGCTTTCTTT.

The CDR3 reads CAAAGTGFKGYTF. In DNA, the CDR3 is TGTGCCGCGGCCGGGACAGGGTTTAAAGGCTACACCTTC. This sequence joins TRBV10-3 and TRBJ1-2, with 9 nucleotides matching TRBD1. The CDR3 extends over 13 amino acids. V shed 11 bases, J shed 8 bases, and the junction held 12 bases outside the gene matches. CDR1 and CDR2 from the germline V gene are ENHRY and SYGVKD.

The chain links TRBV28 to TRBJ1-1, with D unclear. This CDR3 region has 15 residues. Germline loops: CDR1 MDHEN, CDR2 SYDVKM. The V and J ends lost 2 bases and 3 bases respectively, with 13 bases between them. The CDR3 region is CASSLGSGADTEAFF. CDR3 sequence (DNA): TGTGCCAGCAGTTTAGGCTCGGGAGCCGACACTGAAGCTTTCTTT.